This T cell receptor beta chain stems from a study of Ad26.COV2.S vaccination and SARS-CoV-2 variants. General observations from the study: Spike-specific TCR breadth was greater in vaccine than placebo recipients.

The CDR3 covers 13 residues. The V and J ends lost 3 bases and 15 bases, in that order; junction bases with no gene match: 9. TCRdb keeps only in-frame clones here, not all; method: immunoSEQ multiplex PCR. The sample includes about 350,000 clones, 92% of them seen just once. About this clone itself: Its target is not known.

This chain links TRBV12-3 or TRBV12-4 with TRBJ2-1; TRBD2 aligns across 9 bases. The receptor was derived from a human donor who had recovered from COVID-19. The specimen was peripheral blood, collected after recovery from COVID-19. CDR3 nucleotide sequence: TGTGCCAGCAGTTTTACCGGGACTAGCTCCCCGTTCTTC. Translation: CASSFTGTSSPFF.